One and the same sample provided the 2 T cell receptor beta chains below, sequenced in a study of T cell responses to AZD1222 COVID-19 vaccine (dated by TCRdb to the early 2020s). In light of the paper, this sample's time point label describes: baseline before first vaccination. The library was generated by the immunoSEQ multiplex PCR assay. The table comes from immuneACCESS by way of TCRdb, which keeps in-frame sequences with V and J called. Part of the clones is missing from these tables; in studies checked, under half for an unresolved V gene and the rest for unknown reasons. This sample's listing comprises more than 110,000 clones. The top ten clonotypes cover 2.2% of the sample. Sequencing input: peripheral blood. The receptors here all came from an adult in good health.

The V gene is TRBV13, the J gene TRBJ1-2, with D unclear. With 0 bases removed from V and 4 bases from J, the gap between germline ends came to 9 bases. The CDR3 has 14 residues. Germline assignment: CDR1 PRHDT and CDR2 FYEKMQ (reference sequence). CDR3 DNA: TGTGCCAGCAGCTTAGGCCTGGGGTTCTATGGCTACACCTTC. This codes for CASSLGLGFYGYTF.

This chain connects TRBV9 to TRBJ1-2; perhaps TRBD1 as D (5 bases). Germline V gives CDR1 SGDLS, CDR2 YYNGEE. Trimming pared 7 bases from V and 1 base from J, leaving 23 bases between. The CDR3 runs 17 residues. The chain's CDR3 is CASLPTPGDLINYGYTF. CDR3 DNA: TGTGCCAGCTTACCGACCCCGGGGGATCTCATTAACTATGGCTACACCTTC.